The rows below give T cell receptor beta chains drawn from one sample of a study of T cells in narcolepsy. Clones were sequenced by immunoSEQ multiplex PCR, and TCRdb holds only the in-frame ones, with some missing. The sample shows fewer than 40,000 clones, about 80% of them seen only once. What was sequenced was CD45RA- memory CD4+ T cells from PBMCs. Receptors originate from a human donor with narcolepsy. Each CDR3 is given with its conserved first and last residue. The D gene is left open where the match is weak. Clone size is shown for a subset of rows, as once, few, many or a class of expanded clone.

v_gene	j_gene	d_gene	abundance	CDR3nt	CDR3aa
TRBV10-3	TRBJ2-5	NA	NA	TGTGCCATCCGTGGCTCGCCCCCGTCGGAGACCCAGTACTTC	CAIRGSPPSETQYF
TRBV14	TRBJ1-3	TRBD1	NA	TGTGCCAGCAGCCCCAGACAGGGCGAACTTACTGGAAACACCATATATTTT	CASSPRQGELTGNTIYF
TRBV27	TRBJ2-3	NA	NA	TGTGCCAGCAGTTATCGGAGAGCGGGTAAAGGCACAGATACGCAGTATTTT	CASSYRRAGKGTDTQYF
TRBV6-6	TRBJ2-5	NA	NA	TGTGCCAGCAGTAGCCCTAGCGAAAAGACCCAGTACTTC	CASSSPSEKTQYF
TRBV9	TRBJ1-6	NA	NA	TGTGCCAGCAGCGTTGGGCAGGGTCCTGGGTCACCCCTCCACTTT	CASSVGQGPGSPLHF
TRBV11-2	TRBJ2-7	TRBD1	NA	TGTGCCAGCAGCCAACACCTCCGGGACAGAGCCTCCTACGAGCAGTACTTC	CASSQHLRDRASYEQYF
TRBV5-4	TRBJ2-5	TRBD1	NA	TGTGCCAGCAGCTTGGCAAGGGGGCGCAAGGAGACCCAGTACTTC	CASSLARGRKETQYF
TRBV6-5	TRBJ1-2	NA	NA	TGTGCCAGCAGTAAACAGGAGGACTATGGCTACACCTTC	CASSKQEDYGYTF
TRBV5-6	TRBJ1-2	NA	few	TGTGCCAGCAGCTTGTCTAATCCTACGGGGGTAGGTGGCTACACCTTC	CASSLSNPTGVGGYTF
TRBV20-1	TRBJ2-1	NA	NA	TGCAGTGCTAGAGTCCTCAATGAGCAGTTCTTC	CSARVLNEQFF
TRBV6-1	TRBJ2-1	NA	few	TGTGCCAGTACTACGGGGAATGAGCAGTTCTTC	CASTTGNEQFF
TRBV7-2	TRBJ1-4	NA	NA	TGTGCCAGCAGCATGCCTCGGGGCGTGAATGAAAAACTGTTTTTT	CASSMPRGVNEKLFF
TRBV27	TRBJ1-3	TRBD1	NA	TGTGCCAGCAGTTTCTCGGGACAGGGGTCTGGAAACACCATATATTTT	CASSFSGQGSGNTIYF
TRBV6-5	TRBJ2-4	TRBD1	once	TGTGCCAGCACACGACAGGGAATGAACATTCAGTACTTC	CASTRQGMNIQYF
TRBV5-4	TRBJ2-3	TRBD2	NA	TGTGCCAGCAACTCAGCGGGGGGGCCCCCAGATACGCAGTATTTT	CASNSAGGPPDTQYF
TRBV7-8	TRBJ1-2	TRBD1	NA	TGTGCCAGCAGCTTAACGCTTACAGACAGGGATGGCTACACCTTC	CASSLTLTDRDGYTF
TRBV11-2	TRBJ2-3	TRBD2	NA	TGTGCCAGCAGCCCCTCTCCTAGCGGGGGGGGCACAGATACGCAGTATTTT	CASSPSPSGGGTDTQYF
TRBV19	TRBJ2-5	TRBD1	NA	TGTGCCAGTAGCCCCGGGACAGGGGAATGGGGGGAGACCCAGTACTTC	CASSPGTGEWGETQYF
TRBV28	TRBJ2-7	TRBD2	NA	TGTGCCAGCACCCAGCGGGGGACCTACGAGCAGTACTTC	CASTQRGTYEQYF
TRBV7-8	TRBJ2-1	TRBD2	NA	TGTGCCAGCAGCCTAGGGCCCCAGCGGGGGCTCCAAGTAGGGAATGAGCAGTTCTTC	CASSLGPQRGLQVGNEQFF
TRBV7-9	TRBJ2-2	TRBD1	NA	TGTGCCAGCACCGAAACAGGGGGCGCGGTCACCGGGGAGCTGTTTTTT	CASTETGGAVTGELFF
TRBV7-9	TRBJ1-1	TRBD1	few	TGTGCCAGCAGCTTGGGACAGCAGAACACTGAAGCTTTCTTT	CASSLGQQNTEAFF
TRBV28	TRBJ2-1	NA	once	TGTGCCAGCTTTGGGGGGACGTACCTGAGCTCCTACAATGAGCAGTTCTTC	CASFGGTYLSSYNEQFF
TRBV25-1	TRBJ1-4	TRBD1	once	TGTGCCAGCAGTCAGGGACAGGGGGCTGCAACTAATGAAAAACTGTTTTTT	CASSQGQGAATNEKLFF
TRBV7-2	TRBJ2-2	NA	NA	TGTGCCAGCAGCCCTGGACTCAACACCGGGGAGCTGTTTTTT	CASSPGLNTGELFF
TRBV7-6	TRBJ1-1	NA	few	TGTGCCAGCAGCTTAGGACAGTCGACTGAAGCTTTCTTT	CASSLGQSTEAFF
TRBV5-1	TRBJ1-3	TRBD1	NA	TGCGCCAGCAGCCCCGACAGGGAAGGAAACACCATATATTTT	CASSPDREGNTIYF
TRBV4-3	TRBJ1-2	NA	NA	TGCGCCAGCAGCCAAGGGGGGGCTAACTATGGCTACACCTTC	CASSQGGANYGYTF
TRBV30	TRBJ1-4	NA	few	TGTGCCTGGAGAGAACAGCCGGGAGACGAAAAACTGTTTTTT	CAWREQPGDEKLFF
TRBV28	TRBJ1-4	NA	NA	TGTGCCAGCTATACACGCAGGGAAAAACTGTTTTTT	CASYTRREKLFF
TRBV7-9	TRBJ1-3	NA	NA	TGTGCCAGCAGCTTAGGCTCTGGAAACACCATATATTTT	CASSLGSGNTIYF
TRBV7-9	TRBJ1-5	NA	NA	TGTGCCAGCAGCTTAGGGGGGGGGTATCAGCCCCAGCATTTT	CASSLGGGYQPQHF
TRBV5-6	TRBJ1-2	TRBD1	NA	TGTGCCAGCAGCTTAACAGGGGGCTCCGGCTATGGCTACACCTTC	CASSLTGGSGYGYTF
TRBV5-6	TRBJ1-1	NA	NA	TGTGCCAGCAACCCAACGGGGCGGACTGAAGCTTTCTTT	CASNPTGRTEAFF
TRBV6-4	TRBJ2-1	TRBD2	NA	TGTGCCAGCAGTGGGACTAGCGGGGGATACTACAATGAGCAGTTCTTC	CASSGTSGGYYNEQFF
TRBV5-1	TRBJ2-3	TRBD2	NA	TGCGCCAGCAGCCAAAACCCAGCGGGGGGCACAGATACGCAGTATTTT	CASSQNPAGGTDTQYF
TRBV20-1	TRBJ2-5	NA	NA	TGCAGTGTCCAGGGGGGGACCCAGTACTTC	CSVQGGTQYF
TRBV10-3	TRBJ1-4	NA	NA	TGTGCCATCAGCCCTCAGAGGGAGAGTGCTGAAAAACTGTTTTTT	CAISPQRESAEKLFF
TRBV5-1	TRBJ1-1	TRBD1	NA	TGCGCCAGCAGCCGGACAGGGGAAGAGACTGAAGCTTTCTTT	CASSRTGEETEAFF
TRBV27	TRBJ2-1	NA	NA	TGTGCCAGCAGTTCACAGGGCCAAAGCTCCTACAATGAGCAGTTCTTC	CASSSQGQSSYNEQFF
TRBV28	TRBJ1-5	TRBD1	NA	TGTGCCAGCAGACCCACAGGGGGCGGCAATCAGCCCCAGCATTTT	CASRPTGGGNQPQHF
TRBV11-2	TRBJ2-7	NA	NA	TGTGCCAGCAGCTTAGTAGCGGACCGGGACGGAAGCTCCTACGAGCAGTACTTC	CASSLVADRDGSSYEQYF
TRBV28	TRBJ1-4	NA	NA	TGTGCCAGCAGTTTGGCCGGAAAACTGTTTTTT	CASSLAGKLFF